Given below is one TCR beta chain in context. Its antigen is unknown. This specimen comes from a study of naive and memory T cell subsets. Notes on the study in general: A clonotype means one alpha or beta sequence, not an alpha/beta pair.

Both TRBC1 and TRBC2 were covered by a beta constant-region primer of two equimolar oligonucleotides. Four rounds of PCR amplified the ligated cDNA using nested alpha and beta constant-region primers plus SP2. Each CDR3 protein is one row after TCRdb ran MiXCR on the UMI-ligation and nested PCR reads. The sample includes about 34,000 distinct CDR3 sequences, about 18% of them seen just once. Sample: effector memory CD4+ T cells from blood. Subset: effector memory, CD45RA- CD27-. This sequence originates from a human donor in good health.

The CDR3 DNA reads as TGTGCCAGCAGCGCCTGGGACAACTACAATGAGCAGTTCTTC. It codes for CASSAWDNYNEQFF. The V gene is TRBV7-2, the J gene TRBJ2-1; TRBD1 is a possible D gene (6 bases). Per germline, CDR1 SGHTA and CDR2 FQGNSA. This CDR3 contains 14 residues. Trimming took off 5 bases at V and 3 bases at J, with 11 bases between the two ends.